This entry concerns a single T cell receptor beta chain. Its antigen is unknown. A much larger clone lies one base from this, so it may be a read error. The CD8+CD4-CCR7+CD45RA+ phenotype defined the sorted naive CD8 T cells. This record belongs to a study of molecular identifiers for immune sequencing clone quantification. TCRdb re-analysed the PCR reads in MiXCR, keeping a single row per CDR3 protein. The sample records about 86,000 distinct CDR3 sequences, roughly 25% being singletons. Overall study findings and caveats: In cases of identical TCR molecules sharing a barcode, highly expanded clone sizes could be underestimated. The share of molecules held by clones above 20 RNA copies was over 98% in effector cells and under 1% in naive cells.

Germline assignment: CDR1 LGHNA and CDR2 YSLEER. The V gene lost 1 base and the J gene lost 4 bases, with 11 bases spanning the gap. This CDR3 is built from 14 residues. V and J are TRBV4-3 and TRBJ2-7, with a tentative D call TRBD1 (5 bases). Sequenced material: naive CD8+ T cells from blood, with Jurkat cell RNA spiked in. The subset denotes: FACS-sorted CD8+CD4-CCR7+CD45RA+ naive T cells. The sequence was collected from a human donor in good health. Some libraries in this study had Jurkat cell RNA spiked in. The CDR3, as DNA: TGCGCCAGCAGCCAAGGCAGGGATTTGTACGAGCAGTACTTC. It specifies CASSQGRDLYEQYF.